This T cell receptor beta chain comes out of a study of blood T cell repertoires in COVID-19. Study as a whole: COVID-19 samples collected from the United States, Italy and Spain covered acute and convalescent phases.

Losses at the gene ends were 0 bases for V and 4 bases for J; bases not matched to a gene: 8. This CDR3 is built from 16 residues. Germline V lookup: CDR1 GTSNPN, CDR2 SVGIG (reference sequence). In the authors' methods: Nucleated cell counts were estimated from reference gene primer amplification. TCRdb's copy holds only in-frame clones and misses some; the assay was immunoSEQ multiplex PCR. D and trimming come from the DNA, and the V and J calls and clone size come from that table. The table records hundreds of thousands of clones, 90% of them present only once. This receptor was obtained from a woman in her late teens or twenties with acute COVID-19. The sequenced sample was PBMCs or T cells enriched from blood (not recorded which). The chain employs TRBV30 and TRBJ2-2, with 7 bases lining up with TRBD2. CDR3 residues: CAWSVLGGRVTGELFF. DNA of the CDR3: TGTGCCTGGAGTGTACTGGGGGGGAGAGTCACCGGGGAGCTGTTTTTT.